This T cell receptor (beta chain) was observed in a study of cytomegalovirus exposure and HLA in healthy donors. General study results and limits: Reportedly, diagnosis of cytomegalovirus status by the classifier showed high specificity and sensitivity.

The CDR3 sequence is 14 residues long. CDR1 MNHNS and CDR2 SASEGT come from the germline V gene. V dropped 6 bases and J dropped 6 bases, with 15 bases sitting between them. To note about this clone: Its antigen is not identified.

The PCR employed 60 Vbeta primers together with 13 Jbeta primers. Per the study methods: Tens of millions of unique TCR beta chains, roughly 11 million shared, were counted in a later analysis. Method: immunoSEQ multiplex PCR; TCRdb's copy keeps in-frame clones and lacks some. V, J and clone size reflect that table, while D and trimming were determined from the DNA. In the table there are some 210,000 clones, about 77% of which are singletons. Source material: PBMCs. The TCR sequence derives from a woman between 25 and 40 years old in good health and CMV-seropositive. The chain uses TRBV6-1 and TRBJ1-5, with a weak D call TRBD1 (6 bases). The CDR3 DNA is TGTGCCAGCAGCAGGGACACCATCGCTCAGCCCCAGCATTTT. Translated, it gives CASSRDTIAQPQHF.